Each of the 16 T cell receptor beta chains below was sequenced from the same sample in a study of T cell responses to AZD1222 COVID-19 vaccine (dated by TCRdb to about 2021). The time point label, as the study defines it: about 28 days (+/-7) after the second vaccine dose. Interpreted using the paper, the treatment or condition label stands for: meningococcal conjugate vaccine given as trial control. The protocol used for the library was the immunoSEQ multiplex PCR assay. TCRdb provides this immuneACCESS table in a form limited to in-frame rearrangements. Some clones are lacking; in checked studies, under half of them reflect an unresolved V gene, and why the rest are absent is not known. Across this sample there are about 180,000 clones, with about 87% seen only once. In total, the top ten clones hold roughly 4% of the sample. The specimen comprised peripheral blood, sampled 28 days after the second dose of the MenACWY control vaccine. The receptor source for this set is an adult who received the MenACWY meningococcal vaccine as a control.

This chain connects TRBV30 to TRBJ1-5; the D is unclear. Germline V gene sequence: CDR1 GTSNPN, CDR2 SVGIG (reference sequence). V lost 2 bases to trimming and J lost 3 bases, with 14 bases between them. The CDR3 runs to 15 residues. The CDR3 DNA reads as TGTGCCTGGAGTATCTCGGGCGGGTACAATCAGCCCCAGCATTTT. This translates into CAWSISGGYNQPQHF.

The rearrangement joins TRBV10-1 to TRBJ2-1; D ambiguous. In germline, CDR1 is WNHNN, CDR2 SYGVQD (reference sequence). The CDR3 contains 14 residues. V lost 0 bases and J 5 bases, leaving 8 bases between the germline ends. Here the CDR3 DNA reads TGCGCCAGCAGTGAGTCGTACGGAAACAATGAGCAGTTCTTC. It codes for CASSESYGNNEQFF.

The chain couples TRBV18 to TRBJ2-7; 8 positions agree with TRBD2. The CDR3 spans 16 residues. J gave up 5 bases and V 1 base, and 10 bases lay outside the gene matches. Germline assignment: CDR1 KGHSH and CDR2 LQKENI. Here the CDR3 DNA reads TGTGCCAGCTCACCACTTCTGGGAGCGGGAGTTGACGAGCAGTACTTC. The encoded protein is CASSPLLGAGVDEQYF.

This rearrangement joins TRBV19 to TRBJ1-1, with D possibly TRBD1 on 6 matching bases. Per germline, CDR1 LNHDA and CDR2 SQIVND (reference sequence). Deletions cut 4 bases from V and 1 base from J, with 10 bases between. The CDR3 contains 14 residues. In nucleotides, the CDR3 is TGTGCCAGTAGTAAGGGGGGCTGGAACACTGAAGCTTTCTTT. This sequence encodes CASSKGGWNTEAFF.

This chain joins TRBV24-1 and TRBJ2-3; possibly TRBD2 for D (5 bases). CDR1 and CDR2 from the germline V gene are KGHDR and SFDVKD. V gave up 6 bases and J gave up 2 bases, with 11 bases separating them. This CDR3 spans 14 amino acids. CDR3 protein: CATSLDSITDTQYF. DNA for the CDR3: TGTGCCACCAGTCTGGACTCAATCACAGATACGCAGTATTTT.

The chain is built from TRBV24-1 and TRBJ1-1, with 9 bases matching TRBD1. V gave up 6 bases and J gave up 1 base; unmatched junction bases: 11. CDR1 and CDR2 (germline): KGHDR, SFDVKD. The CDR3 has 17 residues. The CDR3 sequence is CATSSGDRDRRNTEAFF. DNA of the CDR3: TGTGCCACCAGTTCCGGGGACAGGGATAGAAGGAACACTGAAGCTTTCTTT.

The chain couples TRBV4-3 to TRBJ2-7; TRBD1 aligns across 8 bases. V shed 0 bases, J shed 4 bases, and the junction held 2 bases outside the gene matches. Germline V gives CDR1 LGHNA, CDR2 YSLEER. This CDR3 is 14 amino acids long. Here the CDR3 reads CASSQDTGGYEQYF. The CDR3 nucleotides read TGCGCCAGCAGCCAAGATACAGGGGGGTACGAGCAGTACTTC.

Of note for this clone: The same CDR3 can be traced to other DNA sequences in this sample. This chain connects TRBV5-5 to TRBJ1-2; D is perhaps TRBD1 (5 bases). The CDR3 consists of 11 residues. From germline, CDR1 is SGHKS and CDR2 YYEKEE (reference sequence). V gave up 3 bases and J gave up 5 bases, with 5 bases separating them. The CDR3 protein is CASSWGYGYTF. DNA for the CDR3: TGTGCCAGCAGCTGGGGGTATGGCTACACCTTC. Full variable domain (rest looked up from reference TRBV5-5 and TRBJ1-2): DAGVTQSPTHLIKTRGQQVTLRCSPISGHKSVSWYQQVLGQGPQFIFQYYEKEERGRGNFPDRFSARQFPNYSSELNVNALLLGDSALYLCASSWGYGYTFGSGTRLTVV.

The rearrangement uses TRBV28 and TRBJ2-3; TRBD2 matches 12 bases. Germline CDR1 and CDR2: MDHEN and SYDVKM. With V trimmed by 11 bases and J by 1 base, 7 bases remained unmatched. The CDR3 runs to 15 residues. The CDR3 loop is CAGQTSGSGTDTQYF. CDR3 coding DNA: TGTGCCGGCCAGACTAGCGGGAGTGGCACAGATACGCAGTATTTT.

This chain connects TRBV3-1 (or the pseudogene TRBV3-2) to TRBJ1-3; D might be TRBD1 (5 bases). Germline V lookup: CDR1 LGHDT, CDR2 YNNKEL (reference sequence). The length of the CDR3 is 15 residues. V dropped 4 bases and J dropped 8 bases, with 18 bases sitting between them. The DNA of the CDR3 is TGTGCCAGCAGCCCCACCGAATGGGGGTTGGACACCATATATTTT. Residues: CASSPTEWGLDTIYF.

The chain is built from TRBV28 and TRBJ1-5; no clear D. The CDR3 consists of 13 residues. Trimming left V 1 base short and J 0 bases short, with 1 base between. Germline-derived CDR1 and CDR2 are MDHEN and SYDVKM. This CDR3 is CASSLFSNQPQHF. The CDR3 DNA follows: TGTGCCAGCAGTTTATTTAGCAATCAGCCCCAGCATTTT.

The chain recombines TRBV6-2 or TRBV6-3 with TRBJ1-1, with D possibly matching TRBD1 (6 bases). Germline V lookup: CDR1 MNHEY, CDR2 SVGEGT. The CDR3 has 15 amino acids. Trimming cost V 0 bases and J 5 bases, with 13 bases left between them. CDR3 amino acids: CASSYSAGDRTEAFF. In DNA, the CDR3 is TGTGCCAGCAGTTACTCAGCAGGGGATCGGACTGAAGCTTTCTTT.

The chain employs TRBV7-9 and TRBJ2-5; D not certain. Germline CDR1 and CDR2: SEHNR and FQNEAQ (reference sequence). Between the trimmed V and J ends, which lost 0 bases and 4 bases, there was a span of 6 bases. The CDR3 contains 13 residues. The CDR3 DNA reads as TGTGCCAGCAGCTTAGCCAACATAGAGACCCAGTACTTC. Protein: CASSLANIETQYF.

The chain has TRBV28 and TRBJ2-7; 10 nucleotides match TRBD2. V dropped 4 bases and J dropped 5; count of bases not matched to a gene: 8. The V gene's germline CDR1 is MDHEN and CDR2 SYDVKM. CDR3 length: 15 amino acids. The CDR3: CASSSRLAGSDEQYF. The CDR3 bases are TGTGCCAGCAGTTCGAGACTAGCGGGTAGTGACGAGCAGTACTTC.

This clone was seen a single time. The V gene is TRBV6-5, the J gene TRBJ2-7, with D hard to call. The CDR3 covers 14 residues. The germline V gene has CDR1 MNHEY and CDR2 SVGAGI. V lost 5 bases and J 0 bases, leaving 11 bases between the germline ends. The CDR3 bases are TGTGCCAGCAGTCCTCGGGCCCTCTCCTACGAGCAGTACTTC. It yields the protein CASSPRALSYEQYF.

V gene TRBV27 combines with J gene TRBJ2-7; D is possibly TRBD1 or TRBD2 (5 bases each). CDR1 and CDR2 (germline): MNHEY, SMNVEV (reference sequence). Trimming took off 6 bases at V and 4 bases at J, with 7 bases between the two ends. The CDR3 sequence is 11 residues long. CDR3 in DNA: TGTGCCAGCAGGAGGGGTTACGAGCAGTACTTC. It codes for CASRRGYEQYF.